This T cell receptor (beta chain) was captured in a study of human T cells and chemical hapten exposure. To note about this clonotype: The antigen is not known.

Study-level points and caveats: The number of TCRs above 1 in 1000 frequency did not change after DPC sensitization.

Total RNA extraction was carried out from unfractionated whole blood. The CDR3 is 14 amino acids. Germline values: CDR1 KGHSH, CDR2 LQKENI. V dropped 2 bases and J dropped 0 bases, with 5 bases sitting between them. Individual cDNA molecules had unique molecular identifiers attached to them by the library. In the source study's methods: Sample TCR counts, which ranged from 23,224 to 690,600, had a median of around 93,000. TCRdb re-called the 5' RACE reads with MiXCR, one entry per CDR3 protein. These V and J calls are TCRdb output, not the study's own analysis. The table has 81,000 or so distinct CDR3 sequences, 6.5% to 8.5% seen once.

The sequence was obtained from a male donor in good health. This sequence joins TRBV18 and TRBJ1-3; the D is unclear. In DNA form, the CDR3 reads TGTGCCAGCTCACCAGGGGACTCTGGAAACACCATATATTTT. Translation: CASSPGDSGNTIYF.